Given below is one TCR beta chain in context. Data came from immunoSEQ multiplex PCR; TCRdb stores just in-frame clones and leaves some out. There are about 270,000 clones in the sample; 85% to 95% occur only once, and around 2.8% lies in the top ten. This sample is part of a study of blood T cell repertoires in COVID-19. Study overall: PBMCs, B-cell-depleted T cells, or T cells were the source of the cDNA or gDNA that made up the material.

Individuals drawn from under 30 US areas were about 18 to 89 years old. This receptor was obtained from a middle-aged man who had been exposed to COVID-19. Sequencing was carried out using PBMCs or T cells enriched from blood (not recorded which).

The CDR3 bases are TGTGCCAGCAGCTTTAGTCCAAAAGAGACCCAGTACTTC. It yields the protein CASSFSPKETQYF. The chain combines TRBV5-6 with TRBJ2-5; no firm D call. From germline, CDR1 is SGHDT and CDR2 YYEEEE. The CDR3 length is 13 residues. The V gene lost 2 bases and the J gene lost 3 bases, with 8 bases spanning the gap.